This T cell receptor (beta chain) is drawn from a study of T cell responses to AZD1222 COVID-19 vaccine. General study points: Mostly white British, mostly female donors; authors suggested clonal diversity may be underestimated. Recipients of two AZD1222 doses showed rising Spike-specific TCR breadth and depth. Across spike, vaccine-associated CD4 TCRs were found, dominant at 160-218 and 743-854.

Sequencing was performed with immunoSEQ multiplex PCR; in TCRdb, only in-frame clones are kept and a portion is missing. The sample lists roughly 87,000 clones; roughly 86% were seen once. This clone was recorded only once. The target antigen is unknown. Trimming stripped 1 base from V and 3 bases from J, with 10 bases between. CDR1 is LNHDA, CDR2 SQIVND, per germline (reference sequence). CDR3 length: 14 amino acids. Second-dose recipients at about 4 or about 12 weeks were treated as one pooled group. The J gene is TRBJ2-7, the V gene TRBV19, with D unresolved. The specimen was peripheral blood, collected 28 days after the second AZD1222 dose. This TCR was sampled from an adult who received the AZD1222 COVID-19 vaccine. This CDR3 reads CASSIASDGYEQYF. The CDR3 DNA reads TGTGCCAGTAGTATAGCGTCTGACGGCTACGAGCAGTACTTC.